This entry concerns a single TCR beta chain. This entry is derived from a study of shared clonotypes between healthy human individuals. Study-level background: The donor pool was made up of a couple of women and three men aged 18 to 49.

Trimming took 1 base from V and 12 from J; bases not matched to a gene: 9. Germline V gene sequence: CDR1 SGHAT, CDR2 FQNNGV. The CDR3 sequence is 16 residues long. The data were produced by immunoSEQ multiplex PCR, yet TCRdb's version contains in-frame clones alone and is incomplete. The table lists 530,000 or so clones, about 75% of them singletons, with roughly an eighth in the top ten. The TCR sequence derives from a woman aged 35 to 49 in good health. Some clones in this sample may be carry-over from other donors' samples. The J gene is TRBJ2-1, the V gene TRBV11-2, with 13 nucleotides matching TRBD2. Sequencing input: PBMCs. This chain's CDR3 is CASSLGTSGSGFGQFF. CDR3 bases: TGTGCCAGCAGCTTAGGGACTAGCGGGAGTGGGTTTGGGCAGTTCTTC.